Below are 30 T cell receptor beta chains sequenced from a single sample in a study of blood T cells in healthy people across ages. A J-beta primer mix and a sample-barcoded 5' primer were used in a second PCR of about 7 to 11 cycles. TCRdb passed the 5' RACE reads through MiXCR, listing each CDR3 protein once. The repertoire holds some 1.5 million distinct CDR3 sequences, with 28% as singletons. Sample: blood. These receptors were taken from a woman aged 25 to 45 in good health.

This clonotype was counted a few times. The rearrangement uses TRBV5-5 and TRBJ2-1; 9 bases match TRBD2. The V gene end was trimmed by 0 bases and the J gene end by 2 bases; junction bases not matched to a gene: 6. Germline-derived CDR1 and CDR2 are SGHKS and YYEKEE (reference sequence). The CDR3 spans 17 residues. The CDR3 DNA is TGTGCCAGCAGCTTGGGAATGGGCGGGAGGGCCTACAATGAGCAGTTCTTC. Protein product: CASSLGMGGRAYNEQFF.

For this clonotype: A much larger clone lies a single base off, so this may be a read error. V and J are TRBV20-1 and TRBJ2-1; D is perhaps TRBD2 (5 bases). With the DNA end fitting TRBJ2-7 better, the J assignment may be wrong. The germline V gene has CDR1 DFQATT and CDR2 SNEGSKA (reference sequence). The CDR3 spans 14 residues. As DNA, the CDR3 is TGCAGTGCAAGGACTGCCTCGAAGTACAATGAGCAGTACTTC. Translating it yields CSARTASKYNEQYF.

V gene TRBV4-1 combines with J gene TRBJ1-1; TRBD1 is a possible D gene (5 bases). The germline V gene encodes CDR1 MGHRA and CDR2 YSYEKL. The CDR3 loop spans 14 amino acids. V lost 3 bases to trimming and J lost 4 bases, with 12 bases between them. In DNA, the CDR3 is TGCGCCAGCAGCCACCCGACAGTTCGCACTGAAGCTTTCTTT. Translated, it gives CASSHPTVRTEAFF.

On this clonotype itself: This may be a read error: a much more frequent sequence differs by one nucleotide. J is TRBJ2-1 and V is TRBV6-6; tentative D call: TRBD1 (6 bases). V was cut by 6 bases and J by 6 bases, with 12 bases left in between. CDR1 and CDR2 (germline): MNHNY, SVGAGI (reference sequence). This CDR3 is 13 amino acids long. The CDR3 DNA reads as TGTGCCAGCAGCTCGGACAGACCCAATGAGCAGTTCTTC. Encoded protein: CASSSDRPNEQFF.

This clonotype turned up a few times. The chain links TRBV5-1 to TRBJ2-2, with unresolved D. CDR1 and CDR2 (germline): SGHRS, YFSETQ. The V end was cut by 3 bases, the J end by 11 bases, with 8 bases between. The CDR3 sequence is 11 residues long. The CDR3 DNA follows: TGCGCCAGCAGCTCCCATGACGAGCTGTTTTTT. Protein: CASSSHDELFF.

The chain uses TRBV20-1 and TRBJ1-1; D possibly corresponds to TRBD1 (6 bases). The CDR3 sequence is 17 residues long. Germline CDR1 is DFQATT and CDR2 is SNEGSKA (reference sequence). V lost 6 bases and J 1 base, leaving 24 bases between the germline ends. The DNA for the CDR3 is TGCAGTGCCTCCGGGGGGCAGCGCCGCTCCCAGAACACTGAAGCTTTCTTT. Its protein is CSASGGQRRSQNTEAFF.

This clonotype turned up a few times. V and J are TRBV7-9 and TRBJ1-1; D is unclear. The germline V gene has CDR1 SEHNR and CDR2 FQNEAQ (reference sequence). The CDR3 loop spans 15 amino acids. V lost 2 bases and J 2 bases, leaving 12 bases between the germline ends. The DNA of the CDR3 is TGTGCCAGCAGCTTATCCCCCTCGGTAAACACTGAAGCTTTCTTT. Protein: CASSLSPSVNTEAFF.

CDR3 protein: CASSYDSLGSPLHF. CDR3 DNA sequence: TGTGCCAGCAGCTATGACAGTCTGGGGTCACCCCTCCACTTT. The rearrangement links TRBV7-6 to TRBJ1-6, with a possible D match to TRBD1 (5 bases). The CDR3 runs to 14 residues. The V gene's germline CDR1 is SGHVS and CDR2 FNYEAQ. Deletions cut 4 bases from V and 10 bases from J, with 14 bases between.

V is TRBV12-5 and J is TRBJ1-5; D perhaps matches TRBD1 (5 bases). Trimming removed 4 bases from V and 5 bases from J, with 15 bases in between. Germline assignment: CDR1 LGHNT and CDR2 FRNRAP. The CDR3 sequence is 15 residues long. CDR3 loop: CASGSQYVGDQPQHF. The DNA of the CDR3 is TGTGCTAGTGGTTCGCAGTACGTAGGGGATCAGCCCCAGCATTTT.

The rearrangement joins TRBV7-9 to TRBJ1-4; TRBD1 is a possible D gene (5 bases). With 3 bases removed from V and 7 bases from J, the gap between germline ends came to 9 bases. The length of the CDR3 is 13 residues. The germline CDR1 and CDR2 sequences are SEHNR and FQNEAQ (reference sequence). The CDR3 loop is CASSLTVGEKLFF. For the CDR3, the DNA is TGTGCCAGCAGCTTGACAGTCGGTGAAAAACTGTTTTTT. Together with reference TRBV7-9 and TRBJ1-4, the CDR3 gives the full variable domain: DTGVSQNPRHKITKRGQNVTFRCDPISEHNRLYWYRQTLGQGPEFLTYFQNEAQLEKSRLLSDRFSAERPKGSFSTLEIQRTEQGDSAMYLCASSLTVGEKLFFGSGTQLSVL.

The chain recombines TRBV6-2 or TRBV6-3 with TRBJ2-7; TRBD1 matches 8 bases. There are 15 residues in the CDR3. After removal of 4 bases from V and 5 bases from J, the junction contained 10 bases not matched to a gene. Germline CDR1 reads MNHEY; CDR2 reads SVGEGT. The CDR3 DNA sequence: TGTGCCAGCAGTTTACAGGGGGTAAGCGGCAACGAGCAGTACTTC. Its translation: CASSLQGVSGNEQYF.

Details on this clonotype: A much larger clone differs from this one at a single base, so this may be a read error. This rearrangement joins TRBV20-1 to TRBJ2-5; D remains ambiguous. The J call is doubtful: the DNA matches TRBJ2-7 better. CDR1 DFQATT and CDR2 SNEGSKA come from the germline V gene (reference sequence). The CDR3 totals 12 residues. CDR3 residues: CNASETSYEQYF. The CDR3 DNA follows: TGCAATGCTAGTGAGACCTCCTACGAGCAGTACTTC.

CDR3 residues: CASRNGLTGADSTDTQYF. In DNA form, the CDR3 reads TGTGCCAGCCGCAACGGTCTAACAGGGGCCGACAGCACAGATACGCAGTATTTT. V usage is TRBV2 and J usage is TRBJ2-3; 7 positions agree with TRBD1. V dropped 8 bases and J dropped 0; count of bases not matched to a gene: 17. Looked up from germline, CDR1 is SNHLY and CDR2 is FYNNEI. CDR3 length equals 18 residues.

This clonotype was recorded at least ten times. V gene TRBV5-1 combines with J gene TRBJ2-7; tentative D call: TRBD1 (5 bases). Trimming pared 4 bases from V and 5 bases from J, leaving 10 bases between. The CDR3 is 12 amino acids. Germline loops: CDR1 SGHRS, CDR2 YFSETQ. The CDR3 loop reads CASSRTSNEQYF. CDR3 coding DNA: TGCGCCAGCAGCAGGACATCCAACGAGCAGTACTTC.

V is TRBV20-1 and J is TRBJ2-7; D remains unclear. Trimming shortened V by 1 base and J by 3 bases, and 10 bases separated the two germline ends. The CDR3 has 13 residues. Germline CDR1 is DFQATT and CDR2 is SNEGSKA (reference sequence). The CDR3 region has the DNA TGCAGTGCTAGAGGCCCTGGGATCTACGAGCAGTACTTC. Its translation is CSARGPGIYEQYF.

This clonotype was seen many times. The V call is TRBV20-1, the J call TRBJ2-7; 12 bases are a match to TRBD2. V dropped 0 bases and J dropped 4; count of bases not matched to a gene: 4. The CDR3 has 15 amino acids. The germline V gene encodes CDR1 DFQATT and CDR2 SNEGSKA (reference sequence). CDR3 DNA sequence: TGCAGTGCTAGAGATTTTACTAGCGGGAGGTACGAGCAGTACTTC. Amino acids: CSARDFTSGRYEQYF.

The chain joins TRBV9 to TRBJ2-7; TRBD2 matches 10 bases. Germline trimming cut 2 bases from V and 6 bases from J; bases unmatched to any gene: 2. The CDR3 length is 13 residues. The germline V gene encodes CDR1 SGDLS and CDR2 YYNGEE. The CDR3 DNA reads TGTGCCAGCAGCGTTACTAGCGGGGTCGAGCAGTACTTC. Translating gives CASSVTSGVEQYF.

The chain joins TRBV9 to TRBJ2-1, with D perhaps being TRBD1 or TRBD2 (7 bases each). Germline lookup yields CDR1 SGDLS and CDR2 YYNGEE. The CDR3 sequence is 16 residues long. Trimming pared 4 bases from V and 11 bases from J, leaving 25 bases between. The DNA of the CDR3 is TGTGCCAGCAGCCCCAGGGGGGAGGGCGAAGGTACGAAGCAGTTCTTC. Its translation: CASSPRGEGEGTKQFF.

This clonotype was picked up a small number of times. The V call is TRBV5-1, the J call TRBJ2-3; 7 bases agree with TRBD1. V gave up 5 bases and J gave up 0 bases; unmatched junction bases: 9. This CDR3 contains 16 residues. CDR1 SGHRS and CDR2 YFSETQ come from the germline V gene. The DNA for the CDR3 is TGCGCCAGCAGGTCTGGGACAGACGAAAGCACAGATACGCAGTATTTT. It yields the protein CASRSGTDESTDTQYF.

This chain joins TRBV3-1 and TRBJ1-1, with unresolved D. The length of the CDR3 is 14 residues. From germline, CDR1 is LGHDT and CDR2 YNNKEL (reference sequence). V shed 4 bases and J shed 5 bases, with 14 bases lying between them. DNA of the CDR3: TGTGCCAGCAGCCTGCAAACGGGGAGGACTGAAGCTTTCTTT. Translating it yields CASSLQTGRTEAFF.

This clonotype was counted only a few times. V and J are TRBV29-1 and TRBJ2-3, with 7 bases identical to TRBD1. The CDR3 totals 14 residues. In germline, CDR1 is SQVTM, CDR2 ANQGSEA. V dropped 8 bases and J dropped 0; count of bases not matched to a gene: 8. The CDR3 coding sequence is TGCAGCCTCCAGGGACAGACTAGCACAGATACGCAGTATTTT. It translates to CSLQGQTSTDTQYF.

This clonotype came up a few times. The genes are TRBV6-5 and TRBJ2-5; TRBD1 aligns across 8 bases. The end of the DNA fits TRBJ2-7 better, so the J call may be wrong. The CDR3 is made up of 14 amino acids. Germline V gene data show CDR1 as MNHEY and CDR2 as SVGAGI. CDR3 nucleotide sequence: TGTGCCAGCGGCGCTGGGACAGGAATATACGAGCAGTACTTC. This codes for CASGAGTGIYEQYF.

This clonotype came up a few times. A much larger clone lies a single base off, so this may be a read error. The gene calls are TRBV10-3 and TRBJ2-1, with 8 bases fitting TRBD1. The J call may not be correct, given that the DNA end is closer to TRBJ2-7. There are 19 residues in the CDR3. The V gene's germline CDR1 is ENHRY and CDR2 SYGVKD. CDR3 in amino acids: CAISDPLGQGKGSYNEQYF. In DNA form, the CDR3 reads TGTGCCATCAGTGATCCATTAGGACAGGGTAAAGGCTCCTACAATGAGCAGTACTTC.

This sequence joins TRBV20-1 and TRBJ2-1; TRBD1 might be the D (6 bases). The CDR3 contains 13 residues. With 6 bases removed from V and 5 bases from J, the gap between germline ends came to 14 bases. Germline V CDR1 and CDR2: DFQATT, SNEGSKA (reference sequence). CDR3 coding DNA: TGCAGTGCCTACAGGGTAACCGACAATGAGCAGTTCTTC. The encoded protein is CSAYRVTDNEQFF.

This clonotype was counted between two and nine times. This rearrangement joins TRBV7-2 to TRBJ2-5; 12 nucleotides agree with TRBD2. Per germline, CDR1 SGHTA and CDR2 FQGNSA. The ends lost 6 bases at V and 0 bases at J; junction bases unmatched: 11. The CDR3 runs to 18 residues. CDR3 sequence (DNA): TGTGCCAGCAGTCACCGATGGACTAGCGGGATGTACCAAGAGACCCAGTACTTC. This sequence encodes CASSHRWTSGMYQETQYF.

This clonotype has just a few counts. This chain connects TRBV12-3 or TRBV12-4 to TRBJ1-1; D is perhaps TRBD1 (6 bases). The V and J ends lost 3 bases and 5 bases respectively, with 19 bases between them. CDR3 length: 16 amino acids. CDR3 DNA sequence: TGTGCCAGCAGTTTCTCTGGGGGGGCGCGAAGTACTGAAGCTTTCTTT. Its translation is CASSFSGGARSTEAFF.

This clonotype was detected only a few times. This chain uses TRBV18 with TRBJ2-1; no definite D call. Trimming cost V 0 bases and J 8 bases, with 14 bases left between them. CDR3 length: 15 amino acids. Germline V CDR1 and CDR2: KGHSH, LQKENI. The chain's CDR3 is CASSPPVREHYEQFF. The CDR3 nucleotides are TGTGCCAGCTCACCACCGGTTAGGGAACACTATGAGCAGTTCTTC.

With respect to this clonotype: A single base separates this from a much larger clone, so it may be a read error. The V gene is TRBV4-1, the J gene TRBJ2-1; 9 positions agree with TRBD1. Germline V CDR1 and CDR2: MGHRA, YSYEKL. The length of the CDR3 is 17 residues. This CDR3 is CASSRDHRGRTYSEQFF. The CDR3 DNA is TGCGCCAGCAGCCGAGATCACAGGGGGCGCACCTACAGTGAGCAGTTCTTC.

This clonotype was counted only a few times. V and J are TRBV29-1 and TRBJ2-1, with 10 positions matching TRBD2. The CDR3 extends over 14 amino acids. Trimming removed 5 bases from V and 6 bases from J; junction bases left unmatched: 7. Germline V gene lookup returns CDR1 SQVTM and CDR2 ANQGSEA. CDR3 sequence reads: CSVRRAGGGNEQFF. In DNA, the CDR3 is TGCAGCGTTCGACGAGCGGGGGGGGGCAATGAGCAGTTCTTC.

This clonotype was seen ten or more times. The chain is built from TRBV5-1 and TRBJ2-1; 9 bases align to TRBD2. The V gene's germline CDR1 is SGHRS and CDR2 YFSETQ. The CDR3 covers 15 residues. V lost 0 bases and J lost 5; bases outside the gene matches: 3. The CDR3 sequence is CASSLVAGGDNEQFF. CDR3 in DNA: TGCGCCAGCAGCTTGGTGGCGGGGGGGGACAATGAGCAGTTCTTC.